The rows below give T cell receptor beta chains drawn from one sample of a study of beta chain bispecific antibodies for T cell cancers. TCRdb re-derived calls from the 5' RACE reads in MiXCR, one entry per CDR3 protein. This table has tens of thousands of distinct CDR3 sequences, more than 2% appearing once. For these receptors, no antigen is known. The sample in question was healthy donor T cells cultured with leukemia cells, obtained from a culture containing a bispecific antibody targeting TCR Vbeta12. The source of these receptors is a human donor in good health. Some clones in this sample may be carry-over from other donors' samples. CDR3s include the opening cysteine and the closing phenylalanine or tryptophan. Fields, in order: V gene, J gene, D gene, clone size, CDR3 protein, CDR3 DNA. A D gene is named only where the DNA matches it firmly. Clone sizes are given selectively: once, few, many, or a class where the clone is expanded.

TRBV18,TRBJ2-5,.,many,CASSPGEVQETQYF,TGTGCCAGCTCACCGGGGGAAGTTCAGGAGACCCAGTACTTC
TRBV20-1,TRBJ2-5,TRBD2,many,CSARGRLAGGGQYF,TGCAGTGCGCGCGGGAGACTAGCGGGGGGCGGCCAGTACTTC
TRBV7-9,TRBJ2-1,.,medium-sized,CASSLGGEQFF,TGCGCCAGCAGCTTAGGGGGTGAGCAGTTCTTC
TRBV19,TRBJ2-1,TRBD1,.,CASSTWTGDNEQFF,TGTGCCAGTAGTACATGGACAGGGGACAATGAGCAGTTCTTC
TRBV12-5,TRBJ1-2,.,many,CASGLVPELSHYGYTF,TGTGCTAGTGGTTTGGTCCCGGAACTAAGTCACTATGGCTACACCTTC
TRBV5-1,TRBJ1-1,.,many,CASSPQYGLMNTEAFF,TGCGCCAGCAGCCCCCAATATGGACTCATGAACACTGAAGCTTTCTTT
TRBV30,TRBJ1-1,TRBD1,many,CAWTMDRGYTEAFF,TGTGCCTGGACCATGGACAGGGGATACACTGAAGCTTTCTTT
TRBV27,TRBJ2-1,.,few,CASSITESSYNEQFF,TGTGCCAGCAGCATCACCGAGAGCTCCTACAATGAGCAGTTCTTC
TRBV7-9,TRBJ1-3,.,many,CASSPPFPQTSGNTIYF,TGTGCCAGCAGCCCCCCGTTTCCCCAAACCTCTGGAAACACCATATATTTT
TRBV5-1,TRBJ2-7,.,many,CASSLEGLLPYEQYF,TGCGCCAGCAGCTTGGAAGGACTCCTGCCCTACGAGCAGTACTTC
TRBV2,TRBJ2-1,.,few,CASTGGGPYNEQFF,TGTGCCAGCACCGGAGGGGGGCCCTACAATGAGCAGTTCTTC
TRBV7-9,TRBJ2-3,.,medium-sized,CASSREWDSTDTQYF,TGTGCCAGCAGCCGCGAGTGGGACTCGACAGATACGCAGTATTTT
TRBV3-1,TRBJ2-7,TRBD1,many,CASSRQGYEQYF,TGTGCCAGCAGCCGACAGGGGTACGAGCAGTACTTC
TRBV18,TRBJ2-7,TRBD1,many,CASSPRGQGDYEQYF,TGTGCCAGCTCACCTAGGGGACAGGGGGACTACGAGCAGTACTTC
TRBV7-9,TRBJ1-5,.,many,CASSLPGWPQHF,TGTGCCAGCAGCCTCCCAGGTTGGCCCCAGCATTTT
TRBV27,TRBJ2-3,.,medium-sized,CASSFGDDTQYF,TGTGCCAGCAGTTTCGGGGATGATACGCAGTATTTT
TRBV2,TRBJ2-7,TRBD1,many,CASRKQGGIDEQYF,TGTGCCAGCAGGAAACAGGGGGGAATCGACGAGCAGTACTTC